This T cell receptor beta chain was identified during a study of CD8 T cells in ankylosing spondylitis. From the 5' RACE reads, TCRdb called clonotypes with MiXCR, one entry per CDR3 protein. The top ten clones hold approximately 1.7% of a sample with tens of thousands of distinct CDR3 sequences, 4.5% to 5.5% of them seen once. This clonotype came up many times. This CDR3 region has 17 residues. Trimming cost V 3 bases and J 4 bases; bases outside gene matches: 11. Germline CDR1 SGDLS, CDR2 YYNGEE. The chain couples TRBV9 to TRBJ1-3, with 9 bases aligning to TRBD1. This TCR was recovered from a female donor with ankylosing spondylitis or in good health (not recorded which). Material for sequencing was blood, either unsorted or a sorted T cell fraction (not recorded which). Written as DNA, the CDR3 is TGTGCCAGCAGCGCAAGACCCTGGACAGGGGCAGGAAACACCATATATTTT. Translation: CASSARPWTGAGNTIYF.